The source of this T cell receptor (beta chain) is a study of cytomegalovirus exposure and HLA in healthy donors. This table comes from immunoSEQ multiplex PCR, and its TCRdb copy is limited to in-frame clones, with some not included. The table has 200,000 to 250,000 clones, approximately 87% seen once. The CDR3 consists of 15 residues. Trimming cost V 6 bases and J 4 bases; bases outside gene matches: 8. Germline V gives CDR1 MNHEY, CDR2 SMNVEV (reference sequence). This chain uses TRBV27 with TRBJ2-7, with 11 bases aligning to TRBD1. This sequence originates from a woman aged 18-29 years in good health and CMV-seronegative. Sequences were obtained from PBMCs. The DNA for the CDR3 is TGTGCCAGCAGCCCCGGGACAGGGGGATTTTACGAGCAGTACTTC. Translated: CASSPGTGGFYEQYF.